Listed here are 30 T cell receptor beta chains from one sample, sequenced in a study of CD8+CD57+ T cells in acquired aplastic anemia. Genomic DNA constituted the template upon which TCR beta VDJ and CDR3 profiling was performed. MiXCR was run by TCRdb on the reads, yielding one entry per CDR3 protein. The sample has about 110,000 distinct CDR3 sequences; around 49% are singletons. The sample comprised sorted CD4+, CD8+, or CD8+CD57+ T cells (not recorded which) from PBMCs. All receptors come from a human donor in good health, serving as a control.

About this clonotype itself: A much larger clone differs by one base, so this may be a read error. The gene calls are TRBV6-5 and TRBJ1-5; D is unclear. Germline V gene sequence: CDR1 MNHEY, CDR2 SVGAGI. The length of the CDR3 is 15 residues. CDR3 residues: CASGYSSGSNQPQHF. The DNA of the CDR3 is TGTGCCAGCGGTTACTCGAGCGGAAGCAATCAGCCCCAGCATTTT.

This rearrangement joins TRBV19 to TRBJ2-7, with 10 bases identical to TRBD1. Trimming cost V 6 bases and J 4 bases; bases outside gene matches: 9. The CDR3 runs to 15 residues. Germline V gene data show CDR1 as LNHDA and CDR2 as SQIVND (reference sequence). DNA for the CDR3: TGTGCCAGTAGGGAGATTGGGACAGGGGTTTACGAGCAGTACTTC. Residues: CASREIGTGVYEQYF. Complete variable domain (other parts from reference TRBV19 and TRBJ2-7): DGGITQSPKYLFRKEGQNVTLSCEQNLNHDAMYWYRQDPGQGLRLIYYSQIVNDFQKGDIAEGYSVSREKKESFPLTVTSAQKNPTAFYLCASREIGTGVYEQYFGPGTRLTVT.

This clonotype has at least ten counts. This chain joins TRBV19 and TRBJ1-5, with a tentative D call TRBD1 (6 bases). The CDR3 runs 16 residues. Germline lookup yields CDR1 LNHDA and CDR2 SQIVND (reference sequence). V lost 0 bases and J lost 4, with 13 bases in between. DNA of the CDR3: TGTGCCAGTAGTATAGACCCGGGACAAATAAATCAGCCCCAGCATTTT. The encoded protein is CASSIDPGQINQPQHF. The full variable domain, with the rest looked up from reference TRBV19 and TRBJ1-5, is DGGITQSPKYLFRKEGQNVTLSCEQNLNHDAMYWYRQDPGQGLRLIYYSQIVNDFQKGDIAEGYSVSREKKESFPLTVTSAQKNPTAFYLCASSIDPGQINQPQHFGDGTRLSIL.

The V call is TRBV20-1, the J call TRBJ2-2; 8 nucleotides match TRBD1. The CDR3 length is 15 residues. The ends lost 1 base at V and 4 bases at J; junction bases unmatched: 5. Per the germline V gene, CDR1 is DFQATT and CDR2 is SNEGSKA (reference sequence). The CDR3 sequence is CSARAQGGVTGELFF. CDR3 nucleotides: TGCAGTGCTAGAGCACAGGGGGGCGTCACCGGGGAGCTGTTTTTT.

This chain connects TRBV10-3 to TRBJ1-6; TRBD1 matches at 7 bases. There are 16 residues in the CDR3. Trimming removed 2 bases from V and 5 bases from J; junction bases left unmatched: 6. Germline lookup yields CDR1 ENHRY and CDR2 SYGVKD. The CDR3 DNA follows: TGTGCCATCAGTGAGAAACAGGGGAGCCATAATTCACCCCTCCACTTT. Translated, it gives CAISEKQGSHNSPLHF.

This clonotype was seen a handful of times. This chain connects TRBV20-1 to TRBJ2-3; D may be TRBD1 or TRBD2 (5 bases each). The CDR3 length is 13 residues. Trimming took 1 base from V and 6 from J, leaving 11 bases between them. Germline CDR1 is DFQATT and CDR2 is SNEGSKA (reference sequence). The CDR3 DNA reads as TGCAGTGCTAGAGGCAGGGAGAGGGATACGCAGTATTTT. It codes for CSARGRERDTQYF.

This clonotype occurred many times. The chain uses TRBV10-3 and TRBJ2-2; D unclear. The V end was cut by 0 bases, the J end by 3 bases, with 11 bases between. Germline lookup yields CDR1 ENHRY and CDR2 SYGVKD. The CDR3 is made up of 16 amino acids. The chain's CDR3 is CAISESASRDTGELFF. In nucleotides, the CDR3 is TGTGCCATCAGTGAGTCGGCCTCTAGGGACACCGGGGAGCTGTTTTTT.

The chain recombines TRBV19 with TRBJ1-1; 7 positions agree with TRBD1. From germline, CDR1 is LNHDA and CDR2 SQIVND (reference sequence). J gave up 0 bases and V 5 bases, and 12 bases lay outside the gene matches. CDR3 length equals 17 residues. The CDR3 is CASSASSGQSMNTEAFF. Here the CDR3 DNA reads TGTGCCAGTAGTGCCTCCTCGGGACAGTCGATGAACACTGAAGCTTTCTTT.

The rearrangement joins TRBV25-1 to TRBJ1-4, with 8 bases fitting TRBD1. The V gene's germline CDR1 is MGHDK and CDR2 SYGVNS. V shed 5 bases and J 7 bases; nucleotides not matched to a gene: 9. The CDR3 is 15 residues long. Here the CDR3 DNA reads TGTGCCAGCAGTCCCACCATTCAGGGGGCTGAAAAACTGTTTTTT. This sequence encodes CASSPTIQGAEKLFF. Drawing the rest from reference TRBV25-1 and TRBJ1-4, the complete variable domain is EADIYQTPRYLVIGTGKKITLECSQTMGHDKMYWYQQDPGMELHLIHYSYGVNSTEKGDLSSESTVSRIRTEHFPLTLESARPSHTSQYLCASSPTIQGAEKLFFGSGTQLSVL.

This clonotype was recorded at least ten times. The chain uses TRBV7-8 and TRBJ1-1; 7 nucleotides line up with TRBD1. Germline trimming cut 2 bases from V and 8 bases from J; bases unmatched to any gene: 2. Germline V lookup: CDR1 SGHVS, CDR2 FQNEAQ. The CDR3 runs to 12 residues. The CDR3 sequence is CASSLTGEEAFF. CDR3 DNA: TGTGCCAGCAGCTTAACAGGGGAGGAAGCTTTCTTT.

The J gene is TRBJ2-3, the V gene TRBV29-1; D is perhaps TRBD2 (6 bases). Trimming cost V 8 bases and J 0 bases, with 15 bases left between them. The CDR3 loop spans 14 amino acids. Germline V gene lookup returns CDR1 SQVTM and CDR2 ANQGSEA. The CDR3 DNA follows: TGCAGCTTCATCGAGGGGAGGAGCACAGATACGCAGTATTTT. This encodes CSFIEGRSTDTQYF.

The gene calls are TRBV6-5 and TRBJ1-5; D not certain. The CDR3 has 17 residues. V lost 0 bases to trimming and J lost 1 base, with 13 bases between them. In germline, CDR1 is MNHEY, CDR2 SVGAGI. The CDR3 here is CASSYSRRPGSNQPQHF. The CDR3 DNA follows: TGTGCCAGCAGTTACTCAAGGAGGCCGGGGAGCAATCAGCCCCAGCATTTT.

This clonotype was detected a few times. This chain connects TRBV10-3 to TRBJ1-2; 9 bases line up with TRBD1. CDR1 and CDR2 (germline): ENHRY, SYGVKD. This CDR3 has 14 residues. The V gene end was trimmed by 8 bases and the J gene end by 6 bases; junction bases not matched to a gene: 10. CDR3 region: CAILPGTGNDGYTF. Here the CDR3 DNA reads TGTGCCATCCTCCCCGGGACAGGGAACGATGGCTACACCTTC.

The chain employs TRBV29-1 and TRBJ2-1; 7 bases are shared with TRBD1. V shed 3 bases, J shed 1 base, and the junction held 6 bases outside the gene matches. This CDR3 is 15 amino acids long. CDR1 is SQVTM and CDR2 is ANQGSEA in the germline V gene. CDR3 sequence: CSVEPTGWSYNEQFF. CDR3 coding DNA: TGCAGCGTTGAGCCGACAGGGTGGTCCTACAATGAGCAGTTCTTC.

This clonotype was detected ten times or more. This chain joins TRBV19 and TRBJ2-7, with 8 positions matching TRBD1. CDR1 is LNHDA, CDR2 SQIVND, per germline (reference sequence). The V segment lost 5 bases and the J segment 3 bases; nucleotides outside the gene matches: 3. The CDR3 length is 13 residues. CDR3 region: CASSGTGDYEQYF. The DNA of the CDR3 is TGTGCCAGTAGTGGGACAGGAGACTACGAGCAGTACTTC.

This rearrangement joins TRBV10-2 to TRBJ2-7; D is undetermined. Germline CDR1 is WSHSY and CDR2 is SAAADI. The CDR3 has 14 amino acids. Trimming pared 3 bases from V and 0 bases from J, leaving 9 bases between. CDR3 region: CASSEKGLSYEQYF. The CDR3 DNA sequence: TGCGCCAGCAGTGAAAAAGGCCTCTCCTACGAGCAGTACTTC.

On this clonotype itself: A read error may be the cause here, since a much bigger clone is one base away. The J gene is TRBJ1-1, the V gene TRBV6-1, with a possible D match to TRBD1 (6 bases). Trimming pared 4 bases from V and 0 bases from J, leaving 12 bases between. The CDR3 is 15 amino acids. The germline CDR1 and CDR2 sequences are MNHNS and SASEGT. CDR3 bases: TGTGCCAGCAGTGGACATCCAGGGGTGAACACTGAAGCTTTCTTT. Its protein product is CASSGHPGVNTEAFF.

This clonotype was counted ten times or more. Its ends do not fully match the called genes, so a read error is possible. The chain has TRBV12-3 or TRBV12-4 and TRBJ1-2; TRBD1 matches 8 bases. This CDR3 region has 15 residues. CDR3 nucleotide sequence: TGTGCCAGCAGTCATGGACAGGGAGATAACTATGGCGACACCTTC. It is translated as CASSHGQGDNYGDTF.

Details on this clonotype: Compared with germline, one end of the junction differs, possibly owing to a read error. The V and J genes are TRBV10-3 and TRBJ2-1; possible D gene TRBD2, 5 bases. CDR3 length: 14 amino acids. Germline-derived CDR1 and CDR2 are ENHRY and SYGVKD. CDR3 region: CASSDWRQPNEQFF. In DNA, the CDR3 is TGTGCCAGCAGTGACTGGAGGCAGCCCAATGAGCAGTTCTTC.

CDR3 in amino acids: CATSDPDGTDTQYF. The CDR3 bases are TGTGCCACCAGTGACCCGGACGGTACAGATACGCAGTATTTT. This chain links TRBV24-1 with TRBJ2-3; no reliable D call. V lost 4 bases and J 3 bases, leaving 10 bases between the germline ends. Per germline, CDR1 KGHDR and CDR2 SFDVKD. The CDR3 length is 14 residues.

This chain links TRBV10-3 with TRBJ1-6; no clear D gene. CDR3 length: 15 amino acids. The ends were cut back, 0 bases at V and 9 bases at J, with 12 bases in the middle. CDR1 is ENHRY and CDR2 is SYGVKD in the germline V gene. The CDR3 nucleotides are TGTGCCATCAGTGAGTCCAGCCCCGGGGTTTCACCCCTCCACTTT. Translation: CAISESSPGVSPLHF.

This clonotype was counted many times. The genes are TRBV20-1 and TRBJ2-1; a possible D gene is TRBD1 (5 bases). Trimming shortened V by 2 bases and J by 8 bases, and 22 bases separated the two germline ends. CDR1 is DFQATT and CDR2 is SNEGSKA in the germline V gene (reference sequence). The CDR3 totals 16 residues. The CDR3 DNA reads TGCAGTGCTAGACCAGCGACGACAGTTAGGATAGATGAGCAGTTCTTC. Translated, it gives CSARPATTVRIDEQFF.

The rearrangement joins TRBV7-3 to TRBJ2-3, with 13 bases fitting TRBD2. The V gene end was trimmed by 1 base and the J gene end by 4 bases; junction bases not matched to a gene: 2. This CDR3 region has 16 residues. CDR1 is SGHTA, CDR2 FQGTGA, per germline. The CDR3 nucleotides read TGTGCCAGCAGCTTAAGACTAGCGGGGGGCCCAGATACGCAGTATTTT. This gives the protein CASSLRLAGGPDTQYF.

J is TRBJ2-7 and V is TRBV5-5, with 7 bases aligning to TRBD1. With 0 bases clipped from V and 6 bases from J, the junction kept 3 bases outside the gene matches. Germline CDR1 and CDR2: SGHKS and YYEKEE (reference sequence). This CDR3 comprises 13 residues. CDR3 loop: CASSLGQGGEQYF. The CDR3 DNA reads as TGTGCCAGCAGCTTGGGACAGGGCGGCGAGCAGTACTTC.

This clonotype was counted ten times or more. The rearrangement links TRBV19 to TRBJ2-1; 10 nucleotides align to TRBD2. Germline CDR1 reads LNHDA; CDR2 reads SQIVND (reference sequence). CDR3 size: 16 residues. The junction had 3 bases not matched to a gene; V was cut back by 4 bases and J by 0 bases. CDR3 residues: CASSTLAGASYNEQFF. The CDR3, as DNA: TGTGCCAGTAGTACCCTAGCGGGGGCCTCCTACAATGAGCAGTTCTTC.

The V and J genes are TRBV7-2 and TRBJ2-1; D may correspond to TRBD1 or TRBD2 (5 bases each). The germline V gene has CDR1 SGHTA and CDR2 FQGNSA. V shed 6 bases and J shed 4 bases, with 7 bases lying between them. The length of the CDR3 is 12 residues. The CDR3 DNA reads as TGTGCCAGCAGTGAGGGGTACAATGAGCAGTTCTTC. Protein: CASSEGYNEQFF. Using reference TRBV7-2 and TRBJ2-1 for the parts outside the CDR3, the full variable domain is GAGVSQSPSNKVTEKGKDVELRCDPISGHTALYWYRQSLGQGLEFLIYFQGNSAPDKSGLPSDRFSAERTGGSVSTLTIQRTQQEDSAVYLCASSEGYNEQFFGPGTRLTVL.

This clonotype was observed many times. A much larger clone differs from this one at a single base, so this may be a read error. The V call is TRBV29-1, the J call TRBJ1-2, with a possible D match to TRBD1 (6 bases). Germline CDR1 SQVTM, CDR2 ANQGSEA. The CDR3 contains 13 residues. The CDR3 DNA reads TGCAGCGTTGGGGAAGGGGGGTTCTATGGCTACGCCTTC. Translated: CSVGEGGFYGYAF.

The chain uses TRBV4-2 and TRBJ2-7, with 7 bases aligning to TRBD2. CDR1 and CDR2 (germline): LGHNA, YNFKEQ. Germline trimming cut 6 bases from V and 7 bases from J; bases unmatched to any gene: 15. The CDR3 totals 15 residues. Written as DNA, the CDR3 is TGTGCCAGCAGGATTTACGGGAAGACCGGGGGGGAGCAGTACTTC. Translating it yields CASRIYGKTGGEQYF.

This clonotype is deemed medium-sized. The chain uses TRBV19 and TRBJ1-2, with D perhaps TRBD1 (6 bases). The germline V gene has CDR1 LNHDA and CDR2 SQIVND (reference sequence). V shed 10 bases and J shed 7 bases, with 19 bases lying between them. The CDR3 extends over 13 amino acids. CDR3 nucleotides: TGTGCCATCAGCAGGGGCCTTCTCGGTGGCTACACCTTC. This encodes CAISRGLLGGYTF. The variable domain in full, completed from reference TRBV19 and TRBJ1-2, reads DGGITQSPKYLFRKEGQNVTLSCEQNLNHDAMYWYRQDPGQGLRLIYYSQIVNDFQKGDIAEGYSVSREKKESFPLTVTSAQKNPTAFYLCAISRGLLGGYTFGSGTRLTVV.

This clonotype appeared many times. The V gene is TRBV9, the J gene TRBJ2-1, with 7 positions matching TRBD2. CDR1 is SGDLS, CDR2 YYNGEE, per germline. V trimming: 2 bases; J trimming: 10 bases; junction bases outside the gene matches: 9. The CDR3 sequence is 14 residues long. CDR3 DNA: TGTGCCAGCAGCGTTGCAAGCGGGGAAGTCGAGCAGTTCTTC. This sequence encodes CASSVASGEVEQFF.